Listed below are T cell receptor beta chains from one sample, sequenced in a study of long-term antiretroviral therapy in people with HIV. The repertoire was sequenced with immunoSEQ multiplex PCR; TCRdb's copy has only in-frame clones and lacks some. The profile covers some 17,000 clones, with approximately 81% appearing a single time and more than 14% taken by the ten largest. The source material was unsorted PBMCs, sampled less than 1.3 years before starting antiretroviral therapy. These receptors were obtained from a man under 40 with HIV. The CDR3 runs from the conserved cysteine through the conserved F or W. Each record gives: D gene, J gene, clone size, V gene, CDR3 DNA, CDR3 protein. A D gene is named only where the DNA matches it firmly. Size tells how often a clone was seen (once, few, many) or the class of an expanded clone, and some rows leave it out.

d_gene: -
j_gene: TRBJ1-1
abundance: few
v_gene: TRBV11-2
CDR3nt: TGTGCCAGCACCCGGGGGGCTGAAGCTTTCTTT
CDR3aa: CASTRGAEAFF

d_gene: TRBD2
j_gene: TRBJ2-5
abundance: -
v_gene: TRBV18
CDR3nt: TGTGCCAGCTCACCAAGAACTAGCGGGTGGTCGGAGGGAGAGACCCAGTACTTC
CDR3aa: CASSPRTSGWSEGETQYF

d_gene: TRBD2
j_gene: TRBJ2-2
abundance: once
v_gene: TRBV5-6
CDR3nt: TGTGCCAGCAGCTTGGGGCTAGCGGGGACGTGGTACACCGGGGAGCTGTTTTTT
CDR3aa: CASSLGLAGTWYTGELFF

d_gene: -
j_gene: TRBJ2-3
abundance: once
v_gene: TRBV5-6
CDR3nt: TGTGCCAGCAGCATTGTAGGGCAGGACACAGATACGCAGTATTTT
CDR3aa: CASSIVGQDTDTQYF

d_gene: -
j_gene: TRBJ1-2
abundance: few
v_gene: TRBV5-5
CDR3nt: TGTGCCAGCAGCACAGGACAGCCTTGGAGGGGCTACACCTTC
CDR3aa: CASSTGQPWRGYTF

d_gene: -
j_gene: TRBJ1-5
abundance: few
v_gene: TRBV2
CDR3nt: TGTGCCAGCACCCTATTAGGAGGGCATGGGGACAATCAGCCCCAGCATTTT
CDR3aa: CASTLLGGHGDNQPQHF

d_gene: -
j_gene: TRBJ1-2
abundance: -
v_gene: TRBV11-1
CDR3nt: TGTGCCAGCAGCTCACCGCCACAATCTGATGGCTACACCTTC
CDR3aa: CASSSPPQSDGYTF

d_gene: TRBD2
j_gene: TRBJ2-1
abundance: -
v_gene: TRBV6-5
CDR3nt: TGTGCCAGCAGTGTCCTGGGGCGGGGGAATGAGCAGTTCTTC
CDR3aa: CASSVLGRGNEQFF

d_gene: TRBD1
j_gene: TRBJ2-7
abundance: -
v_gene: TRBV7-9
CDR3nt: TGTGCCACCCACGCTCTCAGGACAGGGGGTCCCTACGAGCAGTACTTC
CDR3aa: CATHALRTGGPYEQYF

d_gene: -
j_gene: TRBJ1-1
abundance: -
v_gene: TRBV5-1
CDR3nt: TGCGCCAGCAGCTCACAGGGGAACACTGAAGCTTTCTTT
CDR3aa: CASSSQGNTEAFF

d_gene: -
j_gene: TRBJ1-1
abundance: -
v_gene: TRBV7-9
CDR3nt: TGTGCCAGCAGCGCCACCCCCGGGTCAGGGCTGAACACTGAAGCTTTCTTT
CDR3aa: CASSATPGSGLNTEAFF

d_gene: -
j_gene: TRBJ2-4
abundance: -
v_gene: TRBV18
CDR3nt: TGTGCCAGCTCAGATGGGGCACTAGCCAAAAACATTCAGTACTTC
CDR3aa: CASSDGALAKNIQYF

d_gene: -
j_gene: TRBJ2-2
abundance: -
v_gene: TRBV7-2
CDR3nt: TGTGCCAGCAGCTTGACAATGGGGGCAACCGGGGAGCTGTTTTTT
CDR3aa: CASSLTMGATGELFF

d_gene: -
j_gene: TRBJ2-1
abundance: once
v_gene: TRBV7-2
CDR3nt: TGTGCCAGCAGCTTGTTGGGTCTTGGGGGGGCCGGTGGGCAGTTCTTC
CDR3aa: CASSLLGLGGAGGQFF

d_gene: TRBD2
j_gene: TRBJ2-1
abundance: -
v_gene: TRBV6-4
CDR3nt: TGTGCCAGCAGCCTATCGGGACTAGCGGGTCTCAATGAGCAGTTCTTC
CDR3aa: CASSLSGLAGLNEQFF

d_gene: -
j_gene: TRBJ1-6
abundance: -
v_gene: TRBV5-5
CDR3nt: TGTGCCAGCAGCTTGGAAGGGGCGCGTTCACCCCTCCACTTT
CDR3aa: CASSLEGARSPLHF

d_gene: -
j_gene: TRBJ2-7
abundance: -
v_gene: TRBV7-2
CDR3nt: TGTGCCAGCAGCCGGGGAGAGGACTCCCCAACCTACGAGCAGTACTTC
CDR3aa: CASSRGEDSPTYEQYF

d_gene: -
j_gene: TRBJ2-5
abundance: -
v_gene: TRBV7-6
CDR3nt: TGTGCCAGCAGCTTAGGGGCAGCTCGATACGAGACCCAGTACTTC
CDR3aa: CASSLGAARYETQYF

d_gene: -
j_gene: TRBJ2-2
abundance: -
v_gene: TRBV19
CDR3nt: TGTGCCAGCGAGGGGGTCGGGGAGCTGTTTTTT
CDR3aa: CASEGVGELFF

d_gene: -
j_gene: TRBJ1-2
abundance: -
v_gene: TRBV10-3
CDR3nt: TGTGCCATCAGTGAGGCCAGGGATGATGGCTACACCTTC
CDR3aa: CAISEARDDGYTF

d_gene: -
j_gene: TRBJ2-7
abundance: -
v_gene: TRBV19
CDR3nt: TGTGCCAGTAGTATTCCAGGGGGGCAGTATTACGAGCAGTACTTC
CDR3aa: CASSIPGGQYYEQYF

d_gene: -
j_gene: TRBJ2-7
abundance: -
v_gene: TRBV15
CDR3nt: TGTGCCACCAGCAGAGAACTCGGACAGACCTACGAGCAGTACTTC
CDR3aa: CATSRELGQTYEQYF

d_gene: -
j_gene: TRBJ2-7
abundance: -
v_gene: TRBV27
CDR3nt: TGTGCCAGCAGTGGGGATTCTAACCCATTGTACGAGCAGTACTTC
CDR3aa: CASSGDSNPLYEQYF

d_gene: -
j_gene: TRBJ1-1
abundance: few
v_gene: TRBV7-9
CDR3nt: TGTGCCAGCAGCCTTGTCGCGGGGTCCAACACTGAAGCTTTCTTT
CDR3aa: CASSLVAGSNTEAFF

d_gene: -
j_gene: TRBJ1-1
abundance: -
v_gene: TRBV7-8
CDR3nt: TGTGCCAGCAGCCTTCAACGAGGACAGAGTGAAGCTTTCTTT
CDR3aa: CASSLQRGQSEAFF

d_gene: -
j_gene: TRBJ1-1
abundance: -
v_gene: TRBV2
CDR3nt: TGTGCCCGAGGGAGGCAGGACACTGAAGCTTTCTTT
CDR3aa: CARGRQDTEAFF

d_gene: -
j_gene: TRBJ2-2
abundance: -
v_gene: TRBV7-9
CDR3nt: TGTGCCAGCAGACCCTACATGTCCGCCGCCGCCGGGGAGCTGTTTTTT
CDR3aa: CASRPYMSAAAGELFF

d_gene: -
j_gene: TRBJ2-5
abundance: few
v_gene: TRBV4-3
CDR3nt: TGCGCCAGCAGCCGGACAGAACCGGAGACCCAGTACTTC
CDR3aa: CASSRTEPETQYF

d_gene: TRBD2
j_gene: TRBJ2-1
abundance: -
v_gene: TRBV7-9
CDR3nt: TGTGCCAGCAGCTTCCCCGCCCTAGCGGAAGGCCGAGGAGAGCAGTTCTTC
CDR3aa: CASSFPALAEGRGEQFF

d_gene: TRBD1
j_gene: TRBJ2-7
abundance: -
v_gene: TRBV6-5
CDR3nt: TGTGCCAGCAGTTCCGGGACAGGGTCTACGTACGAGCAGTACTTC
CDR3aa: CASSSGTGSTYEQYF

d_gene: -
j_gene: TRBJ1-4
abundance: -
v_gene: TRBV5-5
CDR3nt: TGTGCCAGCAGCCCCAAACGGGCATCTAATGAAAAACTGTTTTTT
CDR3aa: CASSPKRASNEKLFF

d_gene: TRBD1
j_gene: TRBJ1-2
abundance: -
v_gene: TRBV4-1
CDR3nt: TGCGCCAGCAGCCAAGGAGGGACAGACTTCCTTAACTATGGCTACACCTTC
CDR3aa: CASSQGGTDFLNYGYTF

d_gene: TRBD2
j_gene: TRBJ2-1
abundance: -
v_gene: TRBV27
CDR3nt: TGTGCCAGCAGTCCCGGGGGGGTGGTCTACAATGAGCAGTTCTTC
CDR3aa: CASSPGGVVYNEQFF

d_gene: TRBD2
j_gene: TRBJ2-7
abundance: -
v_gene: TRBV5-1
CDR3nt: TGCGCCAGCAGAATATCCGGGACTAGCCGCCGGGAGCAGTACTTC
CDR3aa: CASRISGTSRREQYF

d_gene: -
j_gene: TRBJ1-1
abundance: -
v_gene: TRBV19
CDR3nt: TGTGCCAGTAGTATAGCCGGATACACTGAAGCTTTCTTT
CDR3aa: CASSIAGYTEAFF

d_gene: -
j_gene: TRBJ2-1
abundance: few
v_gene: TRBV11-3
CDR3nt: TGTGCCAGCAGCTCAAGGGACATGGGTTCGTACAATGAGCAGTTCTTC
CDR3aa: CASSSRDMGSYNEQFF